This T cell receptor (beta chain) was sequenced during a study of T cell responses to AZD1222 COVID-19 vaccine. General study findings and limits: The CD4 TCRs associated with vaccination extended across spike and predominated at 160-218 and 743-854. Most donors were white British and more were female, and clonal diversity was possibly underestimated. Once two AZD1222 doses were given, Spike-specific TCR breadth and depth went up.

Concerning this clone itself: Antigen: not known.

The germline V and J ends were trimmed by 4 bases and 8 bases, with 17 bases remaining between them. This CDR3 spans 15 amino acids. The germline gives CDR1 MNHEY, CDR2 SVGAGI. This table comes from immunoSEQ multiplex PCR, and its TCRdb copy is limited to in-frame clones, with some not included. The sample contains roughly 130,000 clones, less than 95% of which appear only once. This TCR was recovered from an adult who received the MenACWY meningococcal vaccine as a control. The V call is TRBV6-5, the J call TRBJ1-4; TRBD1 might be the D (6 bases). The sample was peripheral blood, taken 28 days after the second dose of the MenACWY control vaccine. CDR3 sequence reads: CASSSTQGPGEKLFF. The CDR3 DNA reads TGTGCCAGCAGTTCCACTCAGGGGCCGGGCGAAAAACTGTTTTTT.